This entry concerns a single T cell receptor beta chain. The germline V and J ends were trimmed by 1 base and 3 bases, with 10 bases remaining between them. The CDR3 spans 14 residues. CDR1 and CDR2 (germline): GTSNPN, SVGIG (reference sequence). These data come from a study of blood T cell repertoires in COVID-19. Looking at the study overall: Sources were T cells, B-cell-depleted T cells, or PBMCs; the material itself was cDNA or gDNA.

The cohort comprised adults aged about 18 to 89 years residing in around 25 US areas. TCRdb's copy holds only in-frame clones and misses some; the assay was immunoSEQ multiplex PCR. The repertoire holds roughly 200,000 clones, with about 90% as singletons. The source material was PBMCs or T cells enriched from blood (not recorded which). The chain employs TRBV30 and TRBJ1-3, with a possible D match to TRBD1 (6 bases). This receptor was taken from a man aged 25 to 40 who had recovered from COVID-19. The CDR3 spells CAWSAGTSGNTIYF. CDR3 bases: TGTGCCTGGAGTGCGGGGACAAGTGGAAACACCATATATTTT.